The sequence of this T cell receptor beta chain was determined in a study of spatial heterogeneity in lung cancer. About the study: Sequencing of follow-up PBMC samples took place when they were available, at a median of approximately 2 years after resection. General observations from the study: Relative to follow-up, resection was when ubiquitous expanded tumor TCRs appeared more in blood.

This clonotype was seen many times. The antigen is not known. Time point: blood at routine non-recurrence follow-up after resection. Whole RNA, isolated from tumor, nontumor lung or frozen PBMC, was sequenced without prior sorting. Every individual TCR cDNA molecule carried its own unique molecular identifier, which allowed correction of PCR and sequencing errors. TCRdb itself ran the 5' RACE reads through MiXCR, one entry per CDR3 protein. The data contain some 41,000 distinct CDR3 sequences, 20% to 25% of them seen just once; the ten biggest clones take up roughly 6.5%. CDR3 size: 13 residues. Deletions cut 3 bases from V and 8 bases from J, with 9 bases between. Germline assignment: CDR1 SGHNT and CDR2 YYREEE (reference sequence).

Sequenced material: PBMCs, taken at follow-up. The chain combines TRBV5-4 with TRBJ1-6; perhaps TRBD1 as D (5 bases). The sequence was collected from a female donor with early-stage non-small cell lung cancer. The CDR3, as DNA: TGTGCCAGCAGCTCCGGGGCCGATTCACCCCTCCACTTT. This sequence encodes CASSSGADSPLHF. Supplemented by reference TRBV5-4 and TRBJ1-6, the full variable domain reads ETGVTQSPTHLIKTRGQQVTLRCSSQSGHNTVSWYQQALGQGPQFIFQYYREEENGRGNFPPRFSGLQFPNYSSELNVNALELDDSALYLCASSSGADSPLHFGNGTRLTVT.